Reported below is one TCR beta chain. The entry originates in a study of cytomegalovirus exposure and HLA in healthy donors. A multiplex PCR was run with 60 Vbeta primers and 13 Jbeta primers. Produced via immunoSEQ multiplex PCR; TCRdb's table is partial and in-frame only. The sample lists 100,000 to 150,000 clones; roughly 80% were seen once. The CDR3 sequence is 15 residues long. V shed 2 bases, J shed 4 bases, and the junction held 0 bases outside the gene matches. Germline V gives CDR1 MDHEN, CDR2 SYDVKM. Material: PBMCs. This rearrangement joins TRBV28 to TRBJ2-1; 12 bases map to TRBD2. This receptor was obtained from a female donor in good health and CMV-seronegative. The DNA of the CDR3 is TGTGCCAGCAGTTTACTAGCGGGAGGGTACAATGAGCAGTTCTTC. It yields the protein CASSLLAGGYNEQFF.